This T cell receptor beta chain was identified during a study of T cells in Graves' hyperthyroidism and ophthalmopathy. There are 15 residues in the CDR3. The V and J ends lost 5 bases and 4 bases, in that order; junction bases with no gene match: 10. Germline loops: CDR1 SGHNT, CDR2 YENEEA. The CDR3 regions of TCR beta were amplified from RNA transcripts. The HTBI set primed first-round TCR CDR3 RT-PCR. TCRdb recomputed calls from the multiplex PCR reads with MiXCR, one row per CDR3 protein. Among almost 600,000 distinct CDR3 sequences listed, approximately 15% were seen once. The specimen sequenced was blood. The chain links TRBV11-3 to TRBJ1-1, with TRBD1 identical over 7 bases. This TCR derives from a woman aged 25-40 years with Graves' hyperthyroidism that later progressed to Graves' ophthalmopathy. CDR3 nucleotide sequence: TGTGCCAGCAGCCGCAGGGGGGCGCGAAGCACTGAAGCTTTCTTT. It yields the protein CASSRRGARSTEAFF.